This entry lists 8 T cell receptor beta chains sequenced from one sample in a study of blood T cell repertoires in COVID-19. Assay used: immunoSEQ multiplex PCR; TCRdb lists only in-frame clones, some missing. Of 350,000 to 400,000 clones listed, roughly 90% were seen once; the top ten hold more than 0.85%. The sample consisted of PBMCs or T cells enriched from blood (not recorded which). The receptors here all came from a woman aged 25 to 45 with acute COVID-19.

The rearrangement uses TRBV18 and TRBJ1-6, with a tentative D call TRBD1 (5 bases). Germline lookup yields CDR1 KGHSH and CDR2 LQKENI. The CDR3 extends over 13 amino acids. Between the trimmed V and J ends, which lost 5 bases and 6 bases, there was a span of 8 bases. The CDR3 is CASSTDSNSPLHF. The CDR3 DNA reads TGTGCCAGCTCAACCGACAGTAATTCACCCCTCCACTTT.

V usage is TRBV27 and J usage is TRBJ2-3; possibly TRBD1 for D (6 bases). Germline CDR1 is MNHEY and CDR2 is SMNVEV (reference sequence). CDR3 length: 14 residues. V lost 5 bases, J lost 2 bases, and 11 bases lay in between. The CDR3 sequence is CASSPTGYTDTQYF. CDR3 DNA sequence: TGTGCCAGCAGTCCGACAGGTTACACAGATACGCAGTATTTT.

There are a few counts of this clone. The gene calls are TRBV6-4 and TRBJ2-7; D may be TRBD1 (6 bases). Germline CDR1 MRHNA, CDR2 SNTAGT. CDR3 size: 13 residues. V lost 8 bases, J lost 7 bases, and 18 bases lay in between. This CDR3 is CASGGQPIGEQYF. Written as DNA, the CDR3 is TGTGCCAGCGGAGGACAGCCCATCGGGGAGCAGTACTTC.

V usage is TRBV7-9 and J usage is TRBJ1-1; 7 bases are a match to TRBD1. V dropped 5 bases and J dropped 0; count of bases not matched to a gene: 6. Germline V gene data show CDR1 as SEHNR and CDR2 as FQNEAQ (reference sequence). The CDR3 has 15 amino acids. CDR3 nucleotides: TGTGCCAGCAGCCCAAGGGGACAGATGAACACTGAAGCTTTCTTT. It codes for CASSPRGQMNTEAFF.

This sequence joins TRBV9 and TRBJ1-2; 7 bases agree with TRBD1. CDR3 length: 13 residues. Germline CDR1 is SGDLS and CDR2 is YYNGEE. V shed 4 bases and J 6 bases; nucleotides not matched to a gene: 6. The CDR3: CASSLGTADGYTF. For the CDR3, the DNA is TGTGCCAGCAGCCTTGGGACAGCGGATGGCTACACCTTC. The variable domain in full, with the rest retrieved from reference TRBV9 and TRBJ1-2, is DSGVTQTPKHLITATGQRVTLRCSPRSGDLSVYWYQQSLDQGLQFLIQYYNGEERAKGNILERFSAQQFPDLHSELNLSSLELGDSALYFCASSLGTADGYTFGSGTRLTVV.

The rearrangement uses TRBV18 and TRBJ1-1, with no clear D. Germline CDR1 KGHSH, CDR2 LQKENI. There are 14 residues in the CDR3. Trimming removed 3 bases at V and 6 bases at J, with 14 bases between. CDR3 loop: CASSPRGLGAEAFF. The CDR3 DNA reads TGTGCCAGCTCACCGAGAGGGCTTGGTGCTGAAGCTTTCTTT.

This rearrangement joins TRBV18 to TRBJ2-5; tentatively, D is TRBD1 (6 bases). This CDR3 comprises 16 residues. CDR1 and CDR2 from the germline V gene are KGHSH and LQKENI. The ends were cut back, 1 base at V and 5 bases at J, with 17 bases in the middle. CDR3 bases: TGTGCCAGCTCACCACGGCAGGGGCCCTCAGGCGAGACCCAGTACTTC. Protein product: CASSPRQGPSGETQYF. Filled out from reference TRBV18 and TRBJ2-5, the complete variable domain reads NAGVMQNPRHLVRRRGQEARLRCSPMKGHSHVYWYRQLPEEGLKFMVYLQKENIIDESGMPKERFSAEFPKEGPSILRIQQVVRGDSAAYFCASSPRQGPSGETQYFGPGTRLLVL.

Here the CDR3 reads CASSLVGATGNTGELFF. CDR3 DNA: TGTGCCAGCAGCTTAGTGGGGGCGACAGGGAACACCGGGGAGCTGTTTTTT. The chain carries TRBV7-6 and TRBJ2-2; TRBD1 is a possible D gene (6 bases). V was pared by 1 base and J by 1 base, with 13 bases between. This CDR3 is 17 amino acids long. In germline, CDR1 is SGHVS, CDR2 FNYEAQ.